The 12 T cell receptor beta chains below all came from one sample that was sequenced in a study of T-cell reconstitution after alpha-beta-depleted transplantation in children. Library preparation (for TCRbeta) was performed with unique molecular identifiers. Using its own MiXCR run on the PCR reads, TCRdb lists one record per CDR3 protein. The sample lists 420,000 or so distinct CDR3 sequences, 9.5% to 13% occurring once. The sample here was PBMCs from the stem cell graft donor, taken from the stem cell graft. The receptors here all came from a human donor who donated a stem cell graft to a child with acute myeloid leukemia.

Many counts were recorded for this clonotype. CDR3 sequence reads: CASSPTSGRADEQFF. The CDR3, as DNA: TGCGCCAGCAGCCCGACTAGCGGGAGGGCCGATGAGCAGTTCTTC. The chain recombines TRBV4-1 with TRBJ2-1; 14 bases map to TRBD2. CDR3 length: 15 residues. J was trimmed by 8 bases and V by 4 bases; bases with no gene match: 4. The germline V gene has CDR1 MGHRA and CDR2 YSYEKL.

J is TRBJ2-3 and V is TRBV10-3; 14 bases agree with TRBD2. V lost 4 bases to trimming and J lost 5 bases; unmatched junction nucleotides: 2. The CDR3 has 15 residues. Germline assignment: CDR1 ENHRY and CDR2 SYGVKD. In nucleotides, the CDR3 is TGTGCCATCAGTGGAGGGACTAGCGGGGGAGATACGCAGTATTTT. Its translation is CAISGGTSGGDTQYF.

The chain links TRBV4-3 to TRBJ2-5, with TRBD1 as a possible D gene (6 bases). The CDR3 is made up of 16 amino acids. V lost 0 bases, J lost 5 bases, and 16 bases lay in between. Germline CDR1 and CDR2: LGHNA and YSLEER. In nucleotides, the CDR3 is TGCGCCAGCAGCCAAGATATAGGGGGAGCGGAGGAGACCCAGTACTTC. Its protein is CASSQDIGGAEETQYF.

The V and J genes are TRBV5-6 and TRBJ1-4; D uncertain. This CDR3 spans 17 amino acids. V lost 1 base to trimming and J lost 6 bases, with 19 bases between them. Germline V gene sequence: CDR1 SGHDT, CDR2 YYEEEE. CDR3 region: CASSLRTVGWSYEKLFF. The DNA of the CDR3 is TGTGCCAGCAGCTTGCGGACCGTAGGCTGGAGCTATGAAAAACTGTTTTTT.

The V gene is TRBV19, the J gene TRBJ1-2, with a possible D match to TRBD1 (6 bases). This CDR3 is 14 amino acids long. The germline CDR1 and CDR2 sequences are LNHDA and SQIVND (reference sequence). V was clipped by 9 bases and J by 7 bases, with 21 bases between them. The CDR3 bases are TGTGCCAGCGGTGCGGGGGGCCTTAGCGGTGGCTACACCTTC. Translating gives CASGAGGLSGGYTF.

V and J are TRBV12-3 or TRBV12-4 and TRBJ2-7, with D maybe TRBD1 (5 bases). With 6 bases removed from V and 2 bases from J, the gap between germline ends came to 8 bases. The CDR3 is 12 residues long. DNA for the CDR3: TGTGCCAGCAGGACAGAGACCTACGAGCAGTACGTC. Encoded protein: CASRTETYEQYV.

This clonotype has a handful of counts. This sequence joins TRBV7-6 and TRBJ2-6; TRBD2 might be the D (5 bases). The V gene's germline CDR1 is SGHVS and CDR2 FNYEAQ. The V end was cut by 1 base, the J end by 4 bases, with 8 bases between. This CDR3 is 15 amino acids long. Here the CDR3 DNA reads TGTGCCAGCAGCTTAGGGGGAGAGGGGGCCAACGTCCTGACTTTC. Residues: CASSLGGEGANVLTF. The full variable domain, with the rest looked up from reference TRBV7-6 and TRBJ2-6, is GAGVSQSPRYKVTKRGQDVALRCDPISGHVSLYWYRQALGQGPEFLTYFNYEAQQDKSGLPNDRFSAERPEGSISTLTIQRTEQRDSAMYRCASSLGGEGANVLTFGAGSRLTVL.

The sample holds many counts of this clonotype. The gene calls are TRBV12-3 or TRBV12-4 and TRBJ2-7; D unresolved. The CDR3 runs to 12 residues. Trimming stripped 1 base from V and 3 bases from J, with 4 bases between. Here the CDR3 reads CASSLDRYEQYF. CDR3 DNA: TGTGCCAGCAGTTTAGATCGCTACGAGCAGTACTTC.

This clonotype was counted many times. The gene calls are TRBV7-6 and TRBJ2-3; 11 nucleotides align to TRBD2. This CDR3 region has 16 residues. Per germline, CDR1 SGHVS and CDR2 FNYEAQ. J was trimmed by 5 bases and V by 0 bases; bases with no gene match: 4. CDR3 loop: CASSLASGGAQDTQYF. DNA of the CDR3: TGTGCCAGCAGCTTAGCTAGCGGGGGGGCCCAAGATACGCAGTATTTT.

This clonotype was picked up a small number of times. The chain couples TRBV5-1 to TRBJ2-3; D call uncertain. Trimming took 0 bases from V and 5 from J, leaving 10 bases between them. Germline V gene sequence: CDR1 SGHRS, CDR2 YFSETQ. This CDR3 region has 14 residues. CDR3 in amino acids: CASSLGQRLDTQYF. The CDR3 nucleotides read TGCGCCAGCAGCTTGGGGCAGAGATTAGATACGCAGTATTTT.

This clonotype was seen more than once but under ten times. The chain recombines TRBV7-8 with TRBJ2-6, with D possibly matching TRBD2 (5 bases). The CDR3 totals 15 residues. Germline CDR1 is SGHVS and CDR2 is FQNEAQ. The V and J ends lost 5 bases and 4 bases respectively, with 12 bases between them. CDR3 protein: CASSPRRTGANVLTF. The CDR3 DNA is TGTGCCAGCAGCCCTAGGAGGACCGGGGCCAACGTCCTGACTTTC. Drawing the rest from reference TRBV7-8 and TRBJ2-6, the complete variable domain is GAGVSQSPRYKVAKRGQDVALRCDPISGHVSLFWYQQALGQGPEFLTYFQNEAQLDKSGLPSDRFFAERPEGSVSTLKIQRTQQEDSAVYLCASSPRRTGANVLTFGAGSRLTVL.

This clonotype was counted between two and nine times. The rearrangement uses TRBV12-3 or TRBV12-4 and TRBJ2-1; TRBD2 matches at 9 bases. With V trimmed by 7 bases and J by 4 bases, 8 bases remained unmatched. CDR3 length: 15 residues. The CDR3 here is CASNGIAGAYNEQFF. CDR3 nucleotide sequence: TGTGCCAGCAATGGAATAGCGGGAGCTTACAATGAGCAGTTCTTC.